The 23 T cell receptor beta chains presented below share a single source sample, sequenced in a study of T cell repertoires in ileal Crohn's disease (dated by TCRdb to the late 2010s). To prepare the library, the immunoSEQ multiplex PCR assay was applied. What TCRdb holds here is the immuneACCESS table cut down to in-frame rearrangements. Part of the clones is not present; checked against another copy, under half of the missing clones reflect an unresolved V gene, and the others are unexplained. The sample table lists approximately 27,000 clones, 81% of them with a count of one. The ten largest make up 5.5% to 7% of the sample. Sample: ileal tissue. The receptors come from an adult with Crohn's disease.

For this clone: Within the sample, other DNA sequences also encode this same CDR3. This sequence joins TRBV29-1 and TRBJ1-1; D call uncertain. Trimming took off 4 bases at V and 1 base at J, with 7 bases between the two ends. CDR1 is SQVTM and CDR2 is ANQGSEA in the germline V gene. This CDR3 comprises 12 residues. The CDR3 coding sequence is TGCAGCGTTGCACGCGAGAACACTGAAGCTTTCTTT. This codes for CSVARENTEAFF.

This clone showed up just once. The CDR3, as DNA: TGTGCCAGCAGCCGCCAAGAGGAGGCGGCCGGTCAAGTAGAGACCCAGTACTTC. Translating it yields CASSRQEEAAGQVETQYF. The chain recombines TRBV14 with TRBJ2-5; perhaps TRBD2 as D (5 bases). The V and J ends lost 4 bases and 4 bases respectively, with 25 bases between them. Germline loops: CDR1 SGHDN, CDR2 FVKESK. The CDR3 extends over 18 amino acids.

This clone was counted a few times. This chain connects TRBV7-3 to TRBJ1-1; 9 nucleotides match TRBD1. The V gene end was trimmed by 4 bases and the J gene end by 4 bases; junction bases not matched to a gene: 13. The CDR3 has 17 amino acids. The germline V gene has CDR1 SGHTA and CDR2 FQGTGA. The CDR3 reads CASSSPRDRVLSTEAFF. The CDR3 bases are TGTGCCAGCAGCTCCCCCCGGGACAGGGTTCTGAGCACTGAAGCTTTCTTT.

This clone was recorded a few times. V usage is TRBV10-3 and J usage is TRBJ2-5; 12 positions match TRBD2. This CDR3 spans 16 amino acids. CDR1 is ENHRY, CDR2 SYGVKD, per germline. J lost 4 bases, V lost 5 bases, and 8 bases had no gene match. CDR3 residues: CAISSPTSGGTETQYF. For the CDR3, the DNA is TGTGCCATCAGTAGCCCGACTAGCGGGGGTACAGAGACCCAGTACTTC.

The V and J genes are TRBV7-3 and TRBJ2-7; TRBD2 might be the D (5 bases). V was pared by 5 bases and J by 6 bases, with 20 bases between. Germline-derived CDR1 and CDR2 are SGHTA and FQGTGA. The CDR3 length is 15 residues. CDR3 sequence: CASSLRGSGVGEQYF. For the CDR3, the DNA is TGTGCCAGCAGCCTCCGAGGGTCAGGCGTGGGCGAGCAGTACTTC. The variable domain in full, with the rest retrieved from reference TRBV7-3 and TRBJ2-7, is GAGVSQTPSNKVTEKGKYVELRCDPISGHTALYWYRQSLGQGPEFLIYFQGTGAADDSGLPNDRFFAVRPEGSVSTLKIQRTERGDSAVYLCASSLRGSGVGEQYFGPGTRLTVT.

The CDR3 here is CASSSFQGGQFF. The CDR3 DNA reads as TGTGCCAGCAGCTCATTCCAGGGGGGGCAGTTCTTC. This chain connects TRBV5-5 to TRBJ2-1, with D perhaps matching TRBD1 (7 bases). Germline CDR1 reads SGHKS; CDR2 reads YYEKEE (reference sequence). The V end was cut by 3 bases, the J end by 12 bases, with 13 bases between. This CDR3 contains 12 residues.

The chain is built from TRBV5-1 and TRBJ1-2; D unresolved. V gave up 0 bases and J gave up 8 bases, with 8 bases separating them. CDR3 length: 12 amino acids. Germline CDR1 and CDR2: SGHRS and YFSETQ. CDR3 in DNA: TGCGCCAGCAGCTTGGACAGCCGAGGCTACACCTTC. It translates to CASSLDSRGYTF.

The chain couples TRBV12-5 to TRBJ2-7; TRBD1 matches at 7 bases. This CDR3 spans 15 amino acids. The V segment lost 4 bases and the J segment 2 bases; nucleotides outside the gene matches: 8. Germline CDR1 is LGHNT and CDR2 is FRNRAP. The CDR3 here is CASGSRRQGPYEQYF. The CDR3 region has the DNA TGTGCTAGTGGTTCCAGAAGACAGGGTCCCTACGAGCAGTACTTC.

V usage is TRBV7-9 and J usage is TRBJ1-6; TRBD1 is a possible D gene (5 bases). The CDR3 has 16 residues. Between the trimmed V and J ends, which lost 5 bases and 0 bases, there was a span of 11 bases. Germline CDR1 SEHNR, CDR2 FQNEAQ (reference sequence). The CDR3 DNA follows: TGTGCCAGCAGCAGACAGTCGAGCTCCTATAATTCACCCCTCCACTTT. Its translation: CASSRQSSSYNSPLHF.

The chain couples TRBV6-1 to TRBJ2-7; tentatively, D is TRBD2 (5 bases). Between the trimmed V and J ends, which lost 2 bases and 8 bases, there was a span of 13 bases. The CDR3 loop spans 13 amino acids. The V gene's germline CDR1 is MNHNS and CDR2 SASEGT. DNA for the CDR3: TGTGCCAGCAGTGAAATCCCCGCGGGTCAGCAGTACTTC. Protein product: CASSEIPAGQQYF.

This clone was found a few times. The chain recombines TRBV27 with TRBJ2-3; a possible D gene is TRBD2 (5 bases). With 3 bases removed from V and 7 bases from J, the gap between germline ends came to 11 bases. The CDR3 consists of 13 residues. Looked up from germline, CDR1 is MNHEY and CDR2 is SMNVEV (reference sequence). As DNA, the CDR3 is TGTGCCAGCAGTTTTGGCAGGAGGAATACGCAGTATTTT. Protein: CASSFGRRNTQYF.

The chain links TRBV4-1 to TRBJ2-7; 9 bases fit TRBD1. The CDR3 has 15 amino acids. Germline V gives CDR1 MGHRA, CDR2 YSYEKL. J was trimmed by 3 bases and V by 1 base; bases with no gene match: 4. In DNA form, the CDR3 reads TGCGCCAGCAGCCAAGCGGACAGGGGAGGCTACGAGCAGTACTTC. Translating it yields CASSQADRGGYEQYF.

The DNA of the CDR3 is TGTGCCAGCTCACCACCGGGAATCACAGGCCAGGAAAAACTGTTTTTT. It encodes CASSPPGITGQEKLFF. The chain couples TRBV18 to TRBJ1-4; a weak D match, TRBD1 (5 bases). Germline assignment: CDR1 KGHSH and CDR2 LQKENI. This CDR3 region has 16 residues. Trimming took 0 bases from V and 8 from J, leaving 16 bases between them.

This sequence joins TRBV30 and TRBJ1-2, with 11 positions matching TRBD1. The junction had 4 bases not matched to a gene; V was cut back by 5 bases and J by 8 bases. The CDR3 consists of 12 residues. Per the germline V gene, CDR1 is GTSNPN and CDR2 is SVGIG (reference sequence). DNA of the CDR3: TGTGCCTGGGGAAGGACAGGGGGCGGCTACACCTTC. Protein sequence: CAWGRTGGGYTF.

CDR3 loop: CASSVEGFYGYTF. CDR3 DNA: TGTGCCAGCAGTGTCGAGGGATTCTATGGCTACACCTTC. The gene calls are TRBV6-1 and TRBJ1-2; no reliable D call. CDR3 length equals 13 residues. The germline CDR1 and CDR2 sequences are MNHNS and SASEGT. The germline V and J ends were trimmed by 4 bases and 4 bases, with 10 bases remaining between them.

This clone was counted a single time. This chain joins TRBV5-1 and TRBJ2-5; D may be TRBD2 (5 bases). CDR3 size: 13 residues. Germline V gene sequence: CDR1 SGHRS, CDR2 YFSETQ. V was clipped by 1 base and J by 6 bases, with 10 bases between them. The DNA for the CDR3 is TGCGCCAGCAGCTTGAACCTCGGGAAGACCCAGTACTTC. Amino acids: CASSLNLGKTQYF.

This chain joins TRBV18 and TRBJ1-5; TRBD1 matches at 8 bases. CDR3 length: 15 residues. Germline CDR1 and CDR2: KGHSH and LQKENI. V shed 6 bases, J shed 2 bases, and the junction held 6 bases outside the gene matches. The DNA of the CDR3 is TGTGCCAGCTCGTCAGGACAGGGTGGCAATCAGCCCCAGCATTTT. As protein: CASSSGQGGNQPQHF.

The chain recombines TRBV15 with TRBJ1-1; 9 nucleotides match TRBD1. The ends lost 9 bases at V and 1 base at J; junction bases unmatched: 3. This CDR3 contains 13 residues. Germline loops: CDR1 LNHNV, CDR2 YYDKDF (reference sequence). The CDR3 sequence is CATTGQGNTEAFF. For the CDR3, the DNA is TGTGCCACGACGGGACAGGGGAACACTGAAGCTTTCTTT.

The chain is built from TRBV5-8 and TRBJ1-3; D is uncertain. Trimming took off 10 bases at V and 5 bases at J, with 13 bases between the two ends. The CDR3 extends over 12 amino acids. The V gene's germline CDR1 is SGHTS and CDR2 YDEGEE. CDR3 amino acids: CAAGVLRNTIYF. CDR3 in DNA: TGTGCCGCGGGAGTTCTTAGAAACACCATATATTTT.

V gene TRBV6-6 combines with J gene TRBJ2-2, with 8 bases lining up with TRBD1. The germline CDR1 and CDR2 sequences are MNHNY and SVGAGI (reference sequence). There are 15 residues in the CDR3. The J segment lost 4 bases and the V segment lost 6 bases, leaving 7 bases of the junction unmatched. The CDR3 region is CASSRGQGITGELFF. The CDR3 region has the DNA TGTGCCAGCAGCCGTGGACAGGGTATCACCGGGGAGCTGTTTTTT.

This rearrangement joins TRBV7-2 to TRBJ1-2; perhaps TRBD1 as D (6 bases). V lost 4 bases and J 4 bases, leaving 16 bases between the germline ends. The CDR3 is made up of 15 amino acids. Germline V gives CDR1 SGHTA, CDR2 FQGNSA. CDR3 nucleotides: TGTGCCAGCAGCTCAGCACAGGGAACTACCTATGGCTACACCTTC. Amino acid sequence: CASSSAQGTTYGYTF.

The V call is TRBV7-2, the J call TRBJ1-3, with 7 bases matching TRBD1. The CDR3 spans 15 residues. Germline V gene sequence: CDR1 SGHTA, CDR2 FQGNSA. J lost 4 bases, V lost 4 bases, and 7 bases had no gene match. The CDR3 reads CASSSRTGAGNTIYF. The CDR3 nucleotides read TGTGCCAGCAGCTCCAGAACAGGGGCCGGAAACACCATATATTTT.

This chain uses TRBV4-3 with TRBJ1-1; 7 nucleotides match TRBD1. Germline V lookup: CDR1 LGHNA, CDR2 YSLEER. This CDR3 region has 13 residues. J was trimmed by 3 bases and V by 3 bases; bases with no gene match: 1. The CDR3 protein is CASSQTGYTEAFF. CDR3 bases: TGCGCCAGCAGCCAGACAGGGTACACTGAAGCTTTCTTT.